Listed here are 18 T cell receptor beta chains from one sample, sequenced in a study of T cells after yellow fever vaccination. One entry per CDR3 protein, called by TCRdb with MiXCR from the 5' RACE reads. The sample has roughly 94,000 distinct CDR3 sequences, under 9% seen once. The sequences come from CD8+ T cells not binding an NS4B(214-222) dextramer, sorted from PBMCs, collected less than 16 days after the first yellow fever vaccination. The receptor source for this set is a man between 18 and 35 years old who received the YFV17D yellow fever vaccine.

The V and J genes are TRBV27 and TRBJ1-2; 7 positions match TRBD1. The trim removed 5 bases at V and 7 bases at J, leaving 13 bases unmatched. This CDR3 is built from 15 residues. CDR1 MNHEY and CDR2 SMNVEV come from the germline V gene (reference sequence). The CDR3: CASSLRTGGAFGYTF. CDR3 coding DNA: TGTGCCAGCAGTCTACGGACAGGAGGGGCGTTTGGCTACACCTTC.

The CDR3 DNA reads as TGCGCCAGCAGTCACCCTGGACATTTACCCAATGAGCAGTTCTTC. Its translation: CASSHPGHLPNEQFF. The V and J genes are TRBV23-1 and TRBJ2-1, with D possibly matching TRBD1 (5 bases). TRBV23-1 falls under the ORF class, with uncertain function. V shed 3 bases and J shed 6 bases, with 15 bases lying between them. The CDR3 consists of 15 residues.

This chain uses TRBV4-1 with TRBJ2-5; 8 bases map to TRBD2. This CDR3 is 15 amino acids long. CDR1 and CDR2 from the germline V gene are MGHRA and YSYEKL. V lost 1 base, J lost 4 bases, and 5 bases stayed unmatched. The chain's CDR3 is CASSQGGGLSETQYF. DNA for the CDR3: TGCGCCAGCAGCCAAGGCGGGGGGCTGTCAGAGACCCAGTACTTC.

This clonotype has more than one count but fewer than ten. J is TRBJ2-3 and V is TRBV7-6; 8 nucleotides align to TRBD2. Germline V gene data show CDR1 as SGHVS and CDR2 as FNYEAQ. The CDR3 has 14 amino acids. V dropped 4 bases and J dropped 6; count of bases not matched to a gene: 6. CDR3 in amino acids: CASSSAGGSDTQYF. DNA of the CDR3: TGTGCCAGCAGCTCGGCGGGGGGAAGCGATACGCAGTATTTT.

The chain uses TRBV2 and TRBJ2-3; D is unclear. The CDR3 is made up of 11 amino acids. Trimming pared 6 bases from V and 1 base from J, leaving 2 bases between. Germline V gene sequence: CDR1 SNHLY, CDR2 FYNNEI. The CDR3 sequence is CASRGTDTQYF. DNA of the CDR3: TGTGCCAGCAGGGGCACAGATACGCAGTATTTT.

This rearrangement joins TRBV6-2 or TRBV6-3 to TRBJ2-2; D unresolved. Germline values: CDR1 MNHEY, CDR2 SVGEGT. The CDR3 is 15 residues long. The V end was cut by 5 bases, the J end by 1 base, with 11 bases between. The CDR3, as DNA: TGTGCCAGCAGTACGGGTAGGCGGAACACCGGGGAGCTGTTTTTT. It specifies CASSTGRRNTGELFF.

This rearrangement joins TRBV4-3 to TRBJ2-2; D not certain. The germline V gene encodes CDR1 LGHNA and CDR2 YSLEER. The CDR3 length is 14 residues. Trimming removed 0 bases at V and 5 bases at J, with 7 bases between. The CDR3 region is CASSQDSWTGELFF. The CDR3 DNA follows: TGCGCCAGCAGCCAAGATAGTTGGACCGGGGAGCTGTTTTTT.

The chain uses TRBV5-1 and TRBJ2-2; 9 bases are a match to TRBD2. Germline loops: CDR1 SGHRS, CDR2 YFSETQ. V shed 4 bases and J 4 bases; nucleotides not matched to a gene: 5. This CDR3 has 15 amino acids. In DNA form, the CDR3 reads TGCGCCAGCAGCCCGGAGCGGGGGGCCACCGGGGAGCTGTTTTTT. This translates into CASSPERGATGELFF.

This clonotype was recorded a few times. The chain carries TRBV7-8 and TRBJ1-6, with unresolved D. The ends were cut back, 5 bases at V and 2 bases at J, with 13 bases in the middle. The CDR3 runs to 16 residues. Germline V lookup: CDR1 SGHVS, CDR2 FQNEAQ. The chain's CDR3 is CASSHSVGAYNSPLHF. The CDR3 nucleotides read TGTGCCAGCAGCCATTCTGTCGGGGCCTATAATTCACCCCTCCACTTT.

In DNA, the CDR3 is TGTGCCAGCAGTGCGGACAGGGGTAGGACTGAAGCTTTCTTT. It specifies CASSADRGRTEAFF. V usage is TRBV12-3 or TRBV12-4 and J usage is TRBJ1-1; 9 bases line up with TRBD1. This CDR3 region has 14 residues. V shed 5 bases and J 5 bases; nucleotides not matched to a gene: 6.

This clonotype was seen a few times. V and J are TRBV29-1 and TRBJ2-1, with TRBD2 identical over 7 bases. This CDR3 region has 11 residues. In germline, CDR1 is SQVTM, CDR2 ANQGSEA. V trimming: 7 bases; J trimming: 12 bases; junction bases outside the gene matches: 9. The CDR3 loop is CSGLGGSGQFF. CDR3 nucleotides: TGCAGCGGCCTGGGGGGGTCCGGGCAGTTCTTC.

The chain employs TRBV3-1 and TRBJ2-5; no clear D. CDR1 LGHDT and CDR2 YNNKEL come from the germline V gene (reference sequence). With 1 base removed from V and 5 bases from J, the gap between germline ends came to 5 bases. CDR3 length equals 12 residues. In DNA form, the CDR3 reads TGTGCCAGCAGCCAAGGATACGAGACCCAGTACTTC. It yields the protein CASSQGYETQYF.

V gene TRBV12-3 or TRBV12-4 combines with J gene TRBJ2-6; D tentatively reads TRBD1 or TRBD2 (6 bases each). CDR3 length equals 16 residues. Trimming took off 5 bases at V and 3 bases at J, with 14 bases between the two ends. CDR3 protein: CASSGGGRVGANVLTF. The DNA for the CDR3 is TGTGCCAGCAGTGGAGGGGGGCGGGTTGGGGCCAACGTCCTGACTTTC.

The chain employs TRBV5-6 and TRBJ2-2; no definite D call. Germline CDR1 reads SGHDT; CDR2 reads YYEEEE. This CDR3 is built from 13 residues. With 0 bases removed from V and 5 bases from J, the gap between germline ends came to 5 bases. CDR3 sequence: CASSLGWTGELFF. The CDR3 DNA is TGTGCCAGCAGCTTGGGTTGGACCGGGGAGCTGTTTTTT.

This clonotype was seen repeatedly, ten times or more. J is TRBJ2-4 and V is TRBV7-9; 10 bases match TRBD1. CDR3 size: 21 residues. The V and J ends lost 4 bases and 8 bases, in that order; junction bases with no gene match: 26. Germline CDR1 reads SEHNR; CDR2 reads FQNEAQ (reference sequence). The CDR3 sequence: CASSSLPRDRGQISQKYIQYF. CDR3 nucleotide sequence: TGTGCCAGCAGCTCACTCCCGCGGGACAGGGGACAGATTAGCCAAAAATACATTCAGTACTTC.

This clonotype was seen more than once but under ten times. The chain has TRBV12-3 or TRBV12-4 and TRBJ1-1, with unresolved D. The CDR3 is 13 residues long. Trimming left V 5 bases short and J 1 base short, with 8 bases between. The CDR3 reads CASSTTENTEAFF. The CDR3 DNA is TGTGCCAGCAGTACTACAGAGAACACTGAAGCTTTCTTT.

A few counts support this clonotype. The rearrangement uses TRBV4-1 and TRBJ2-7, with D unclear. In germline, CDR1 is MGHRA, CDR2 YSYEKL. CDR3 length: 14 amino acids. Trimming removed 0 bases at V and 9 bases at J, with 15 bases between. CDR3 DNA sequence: TGCGCCAGCAGCCAAGATTGGCGCAGCTCATGGCAGTACGTC. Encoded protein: CASSQDWRSSWQYV.

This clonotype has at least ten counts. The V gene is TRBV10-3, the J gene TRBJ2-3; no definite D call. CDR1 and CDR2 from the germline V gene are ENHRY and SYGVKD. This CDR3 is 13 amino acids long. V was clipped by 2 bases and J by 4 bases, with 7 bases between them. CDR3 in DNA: TGTGCCATCAGTGAGAACAGTCCAGATACGCAGTATTTT. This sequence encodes CAISENSPDTQYF.